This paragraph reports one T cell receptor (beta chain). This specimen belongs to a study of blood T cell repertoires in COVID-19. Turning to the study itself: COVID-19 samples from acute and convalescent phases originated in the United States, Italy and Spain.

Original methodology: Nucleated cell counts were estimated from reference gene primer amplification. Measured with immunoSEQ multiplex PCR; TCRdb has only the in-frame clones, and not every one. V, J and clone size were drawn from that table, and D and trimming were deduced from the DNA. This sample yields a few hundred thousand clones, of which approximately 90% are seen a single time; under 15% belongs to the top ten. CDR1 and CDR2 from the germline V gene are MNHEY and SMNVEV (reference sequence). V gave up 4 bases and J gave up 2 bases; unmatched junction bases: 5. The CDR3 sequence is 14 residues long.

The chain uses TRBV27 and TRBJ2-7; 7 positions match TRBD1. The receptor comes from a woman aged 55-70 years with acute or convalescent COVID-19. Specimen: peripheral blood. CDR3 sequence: CASSWAGGTYEQYF. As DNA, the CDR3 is TGTGCCAGCAGTTGGGCAGGGGGTACCTACGAGCAGTACTTC.